The clone carrying this T cell receptor beta chain was detected only once. The J segment lost 0 bases and the V segment lost 4 bases, leaving 11 bases of the junction unmatched. From germline, CDR1 is DFQATT and CDR2 SNEGSKA (reference sequence). The CDR3 covers 18 residues. This sample was included in a study of blood T cells in healthy people across ages. For the second PCR, which ran for roughly 6 to 11 cycles, a sample-barcoded 5' primer and a J-beta primer mix were used. TCRdb fed the 5' RACE reads into MiXCR, producing one record per CDR3 protein. The sample contains about 1,400,000 distinct CDR3 sequences, around 42% of which appear only once.

Material for sequencing was blood. The clonotype originates from a woman in her late teens or twenties in good health. This chain links TRBV20-1 with TRBJ2-1; 11 bases map to TRBD2. Here the CDR3 DNA reads TGCAGTGCTACCCAGACTAGCGGGGCGCCCCGCTCCTACAATGAGCAGTTCTTC. This sequence encodes CSATQTSGAPRSYNEQFF.